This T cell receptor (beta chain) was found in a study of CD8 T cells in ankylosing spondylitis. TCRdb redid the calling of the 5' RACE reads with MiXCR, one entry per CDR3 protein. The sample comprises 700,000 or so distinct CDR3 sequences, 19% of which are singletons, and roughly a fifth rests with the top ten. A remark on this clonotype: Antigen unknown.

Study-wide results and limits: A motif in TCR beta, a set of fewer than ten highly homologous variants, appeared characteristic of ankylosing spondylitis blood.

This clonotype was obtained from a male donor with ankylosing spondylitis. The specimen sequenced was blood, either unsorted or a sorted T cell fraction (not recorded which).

CDR3 bases: TGTGCCAGCACCCTTATAGAAGAGCAGTTCTTC. It codes for CASTLIEEQFF. This chain connects TRBV27 to TRBJ2-1; D is uncertain. Germline V gene lookup returns CDR1 MNHEY and CDR2 SMNVEV (reference sequence). V lost 7 bases, J lost 10 bases, and 11 bases lay in between. CDR3 length: 11 amino acids.